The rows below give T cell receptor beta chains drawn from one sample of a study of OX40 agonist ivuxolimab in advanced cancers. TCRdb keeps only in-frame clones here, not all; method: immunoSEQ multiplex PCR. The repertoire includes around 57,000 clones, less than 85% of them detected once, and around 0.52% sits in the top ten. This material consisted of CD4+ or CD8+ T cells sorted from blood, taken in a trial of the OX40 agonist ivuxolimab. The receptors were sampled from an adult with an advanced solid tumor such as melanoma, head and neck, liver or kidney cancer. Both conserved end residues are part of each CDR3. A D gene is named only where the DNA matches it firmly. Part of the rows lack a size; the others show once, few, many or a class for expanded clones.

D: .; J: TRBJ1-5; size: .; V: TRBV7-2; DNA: TGTGCCAGCAGCTTAAGGTTGGGGAGCAATCAGCCCCAGCATTTT; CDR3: CASSLRLGSNQPQHF
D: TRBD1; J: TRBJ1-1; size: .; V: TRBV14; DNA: TGTGCCAGCAGCCGGATTGGACAGGGGGCGGATGAAGCTTTCTTT; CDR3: CASSRIGQGADEAFF
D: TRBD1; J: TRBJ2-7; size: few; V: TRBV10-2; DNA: TGCGCCAGCAGCCGGGGTGAGGGGGCGGTGCAGTACTTC; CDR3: CASSRGEGAVQYF
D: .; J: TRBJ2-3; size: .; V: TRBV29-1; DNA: TGCAGCGGACGCAGAGGGCTGGGCACAGATACGCAGTATTTT; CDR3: CSGRRGLGTDTQYF
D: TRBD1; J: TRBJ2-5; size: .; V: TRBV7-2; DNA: TGTGCCAGCATCGTTGGGACAGCCCTCGGAGAGACCCAGTACTTC; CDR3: CASIVGTALGETQYF
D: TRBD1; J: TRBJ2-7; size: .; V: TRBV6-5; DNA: TGTGCCAGCAGAAGACAGGGGAAATTATACGAGCAGTACTTC; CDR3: CASRRQGKLYEQYF
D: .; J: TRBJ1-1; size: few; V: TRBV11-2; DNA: TGTGCCAGCAGCTTAGCGGGGGCCGGGAACACTGAAGCTTTCTTT; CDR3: CASSLAGAGNTEAFF
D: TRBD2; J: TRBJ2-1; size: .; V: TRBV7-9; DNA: TGTGCCAGCAGCTTATATTCGGGGCTAGCGGGATTCAATGAGCAGTTCTTC; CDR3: CASSLYSGLAGFNEQFF
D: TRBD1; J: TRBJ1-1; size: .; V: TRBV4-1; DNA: TGCGCCAGCAGCCTGAACGAAGGGGGCCCCGAAGCTTTCTTT; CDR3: CASSLNEGGPEAFF
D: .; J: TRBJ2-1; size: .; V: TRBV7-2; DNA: TGTGCCAGCACTTTACCTGGGGAGAGGAATGAGCAGTTCTTC; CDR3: CASTLPGERNEQFF
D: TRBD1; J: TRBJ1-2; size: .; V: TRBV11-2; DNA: TGTGCCAGCAGCTTACTCGGACAGGGGGCGTTTGGCTACACCTTC; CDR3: CASSLLGQGAFGYTF
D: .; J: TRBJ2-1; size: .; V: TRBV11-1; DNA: TGTGCCAGCAGCTTCGAGCCGACTAAGGGTCATGAGCAGTTCTTC; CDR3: CASSFEPTKGHEQFF
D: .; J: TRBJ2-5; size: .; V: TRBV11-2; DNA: TGTGCCAGCAGCTTATGGGGGGAGACCCAGTACTTC; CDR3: CASSLWGETQYF
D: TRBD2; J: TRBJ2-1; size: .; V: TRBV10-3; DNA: TGTGCCATCACCCCAGCGGGAGGGCCTGGAGGTGAGCAGTTCTTC; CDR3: CAITPAGGPGGEQFF